Listed below are T cell receptor beta chains from one sample, sequenced in a study of cytomegalovirus exposure and HLA in healthy donors. Clones were sequenced by immunoSEQ multiplex PCR, and TCRdb holds only the in-frame ones, with some missing. The sample yields roughly 240,000 clones, around 76% seen once. The specimen sequenced was PBMCs. These receptors were taken from a woman aged 40 to 50 in good health and CMV-seropositive. The CDR3 runs from the conserved cysteine through the conserved F or W. Fields, in order: clone size, J gene, V gene, D gene, CDR3 protein, CDR3 DNA. The D gene is left open where the match is weak. Rows give clone size only sometimes, using once, few, many, or a class for an expanded clone.

>-|TRBJ2-1|TRBV6-4|TRBD2
CASSLLAGVGNEQFF
TGTGCCAGCAGTTTACTAGCGGGAGTAGGCAATGAGCAGTTCTTC
>-|TRBJ2-7|TRBV14|-
CASSQESLAAYEQYF
TGTGCCAGCAGCCAAGAGAGCCTAGCCGCCTACGAGCAGTACTTC
>-|TRBJ2-7|TRBV9|-
CASSVAGGLGHEQYF
TGTGCCAGCAGCGTAGCCGGCGGGTTGGGCCACGAGCAGTACTTC
>-|TRBJ1-3|TRBV2|-
CASSEGMGLSSGNTIYF
TGTGCCAGCAGTGAAGGTATGGGACTAAGCTCTGGAAACACCATATATTTT
>-|TRBJ2-7|TRBV27|TRBD1
CASSFDRGNAEQYF
TGTGCCAGCAGTTTCGACAGGGGGAACGCCGAGCAGTACTTC
>once|TRBJ2-7|TRBV30|TRBD1
CAWSKLGRGRSPYEQYF
TGTGCCTGGAGTAAACTCGGCAGGGGGCGCTCCCCCTACGAGCAGTACTTC
>-|TRBJ2-7|TRBV4-1|TRBD2
CASSQDLAGGGFEQYF
TGCGCCAGCAGCCAGGACCTAGCGGGCGGTGGCTTTGAGCAGTACTTC
>once|TRBJ2-7|TRBV6-1|TRBD2
CASKVSASGKYEQYF
TGTGCCAGCAAAGTATCGGCTAGCGGGAAATACGAGCAGTACTTC
>-|TRBJ2-7|TRBV5-4|TRBD1
CASRRDRGSYEQYF
TGTGCCAGCAGGCGAGACAGGGGATCCTACGAGCAGTACTTC
>-|TRBJ1-2|TRBV5-1|-
CASSSPSRYTF
TGCGCCAGCAGCTCCCCCTCTCGGTACACCTTC
>-|TRBJ2-5|TRBV7-9|TRBD2
CASSSRAGVRETQYF
TGTGCCAGCAGCTCCAGGGCGGGGGTCCGGGAGACCCAGTACTTC
>-|TRBJ1-6|TRBV29-1|-
CSPADRQATYNSPLHF
TGCAGCCCAGCCGACAGGCAGGCTACCTATAATTCACCCCTCCACTTT
>-|TRBJ1-4|TRBV15|-
CATSRREKLFF
TGTGCCACCAGCAGGAGGGAAAAACTGTTTTTT
>-|TRBJ2-7|TRBV19|-
CASSRPGRGGYEQYF
TGTGCCAGTAGTCGCCCTGGCCGGGGAGGCTACGAGCAGTACTTC
>-|TRBJ1-1|TRBV5-1|-
CASSIFAETEAFF
TGCGCCAGCAGCATATTTGCGGAAACTGAAGCTTTCTTT
>-|TRBJ2-7|TRBV11-3|TRBD2
CASSLVASGRGEQYF
TGTGCCAGCAGCTTAGTGGCTAGCGGGAGGGGCGAGCAGTACTTC
>-|TRBJ2-2|TRBV11-3|TRBD2
CASSFRAGGELFF
TGTGCCAGCAGCTTTCGAGCGGGGGGGGAGCTGTTTTTT
>-|TRBJ2-1|TRBV9|-
CASSVAAGTGNEQFF
TGTGCCAGCAGCGTAGCGGCGGGAACGGGGAATGAGCAGTTCTTC
>-|TRBJ2-2|TRBV27|TRBD2
CASGSSGGDGELFF
TGTGCCAGCGGATCAAGCGGGGGGGACGGGGAGCTGTTTTTT
>few|TRBJ2-5|TRBV5-1|TRBD1
CASSLEGARGKETQYF
TGCGCCAGCAGCTTGGAGGGGGCCAGAGGTAAAGAGACCCAGTACTTC
>-|TRBJ2-3|TRBV1|-
CTSSSVGGEDTQYF
TGCACCAGCAGCTCCGTAGGGGGAGAAGATACGCAGTATTTT